This T cell receptor beta chain was captured by sequencing in a study of shared clonotypes between healthy human individuals. Overall study: CD8 memory received one plate per donor, CD8 naive two, CD4 memory three and CD4 naive three.

Splitting the CD4+ cells yielded a CD45RA+ naive subset and a CD45RA-negative memory subset. Germline V lookup: CDR1 MNHEY, CDR2 SMNVEV (reference sequence). Unmatched junction bases numbered 8, after V lost 2 bases and J lost 6 bases. CDR3 length equals 15 residues. General study results and limits: Naive subsets typically showed greater estimated richness than memory subsets. Read depth was anticipated to influence clonotype sharing among donors.

The table came from immunoSEQ multiplex PCR; TCRdb's copy has only in-frame clones and leaves some out. The sample yields about 2.4 million clones, roughly 93% seen once. In regard to this clone: Antigen unknown.

The TCR originated in a man younger than 30 in good health. Some clones in this sample may be carry-over from other donors' samples. Sample: naive CD4+ T cells from PBMCs. The subset here: CD45RA+ positively selected. This rearrangement joins TRBV27 to TRBJ2-7; 9 positions agree with TRBD2. CDR3 DNA sequence: TGTGCCAGCAGTTTACCCGGCGGGAGGGCCAGCGAGCAGTACTTC. Residues: CASSLPGGRASEQYF.